What follows are 30 T cell receptor beta chains derived from one specimen sequenced in a study of T-cell reconstitution after alpha-beta-depleted transplantation in children. Molecular barcoding with unique molecular identifiers was used for the TCRbeta library. TCRdb itself ran the PCR reads through MiXCR, one entry per CDR3 protein. The table shows about 830,000 distinct CDR3 sequences, with less than 20% occurring only once. Sample: PBMCs, mostly from graft donor cells, taken 360 days after TCRalphabeta/CD19-depleted stem cell transplant. Receptors originate from a male patient younger than 18 who had a stem cell transplant for acute lymphoblastic leukemia, so the T cells may come from the graft donor.

The chain has TRBV5-1 and TRBJ1-1, with 8 positions matching TRBD1. Germline V CDR1 and CDR2: SGHRS, YFSETQ. The CDR3 is made up of 15 amino acids. J lost 4 bases, V lost 4 bases, and 9 bases had no gene match. CDR3 sequence (DNA): TGCGCCAGCAGCACAGGACAGGGCCCCGTCACTGAAGCTTTCTTT. Protein sequence: CASSTGQGPVTEAFF.

This clonotype was counted between two and nine times. V gene TRBV20-1 combines with J gene TRBJ2-3; D is undetermined. Trimming removed 5 bases at V and 0 bases at J, with 12 bases between. This CDR3 is 14 amino acids long. CDR1 is DFQATT, CDR2 SNEGSKA, per germline (reference sequence). The CDR3, as DNA: TGCAGTGCTGCGTGGGCAGCTAGCACAGATACGCAGTATTTT. It yields the protein CSAAWAASTDTQYF.

This clonotype has more than one count but fewer than ten. The chain couples TRBV20-1 to TRBJ2-6; D unclear. V was cut by 6 bases and J by 1 base, with 13 bases left in between. In germline, CDR1 is DFQATT, CDR2 SNEGSKA (reference sequence). The CDR3 consists of 15 residues. CDR3 amino acids: CSAPHSRSGANVLTF. As DNA, the CDR3 is TGCAGTGCCCCCCATTCCCGATCTGGGGCCAACGTCCTGACTTTC.

The rearrangement links TRBV7-2 to TRBJ2-1, with D possibly being TRBD2 (6 bases). V shed 6 bases and J shed 11 bases, with 20 bases lying between them. The length of the CDR3 is 14 residues. From germline, CDR1 is SGHTA and CDR2 FQGNSA. CDR3 nucleotide sequence: TGTGCCAGCAGAACCGTCCCTAGCGTCCGTAAGCAGTTCTTC. Its translation: CASRTVPSVRKQFF.

In this sample, this clonotype turned up many times. V and J are TRBV6-2 or TRBV6-3 and TRBJ2-7, with D unclear. Looked up from germline, CDR1 is MNHEY and CDR2 is SVGEGT. V was clipped by 7 bases and J by 3 bases, with 1 base between them. The CDR3 loop spans 9 amino acids. CDR3 loop: CASNYEQYF. CDR3 DNA: TGTGCCAGCAACTACGAGCAGTACTTC.

The chain has TRBV5-1 and TRBJ2-5, with TRBD1 as a possible D gene (6 bases). With 2 bases removed from V and 9 bases from J, the gap between germline ends came to 11 bases. The CDR3 has 12 amino acids. Germline CDR1 reads SGHRS; CDR2 reads YFSETQ. CDR3 residues: CASSFGGAAQYF. The CDR3 DNA sequence: TGCGCCAGCAGCTTTGGGGGCGCGGCCCAGTACTTC.

V usage is TRBV5-5 and J usage is TRBJ2-7, with 11 nucleotides matching TRBD1. This CDR3 spans 14 amino acids. Trimming at V came to 0 bases and at J to 8 bases, leaving 4 bases not matched to a gene. CDR1 and CDR2 from the germline V gene are SGHKS and YYEKEE (reference sequence). In nucleotides, the CDR3 is TGTGCCAGCAGCTTGGCTGGGACAGGGGGTAAGCAGTACTTC. As protein: CASSLAGTGGKQYF.

Concerning this clonotype: Relative to the germline gene, one junction end is altered; a read error may explain this. The chain recombines TRBV20-1 with TRBJ2-2, with D perhaps TRBD2 (6 bases). This CDR3 spans 15 amino acids. Looked up from germline, CDR1 is DFQATT and CDR2 is SNEGSKA (reference sequence). The CDR3, as DNA: TGCTGTGCCTCCTTTGTCGGGACGGGGGCCGGGGAGCTGTTTTTT. Translated, it gives CCASFVGTGAGELFF.

This clonotype has ten or more counts. The chain is built from TRBV3-1 and TRBJ1-5, with 7 nucleotides matching TRBD1. The CDR3 has 14 residues. CDR1 and CDR2 (germline): LGHDT, YNNKEL (reference sequence). Trimming at V came to 4 bases and at J to 7 bases, leaving 7 bases not matched to a gene. This chain's CDR3 is CASSPTGSGQPQHF. The CDR3 nucleotides read TGTGCCAGCAGCCCGACAGGGTCTGGACAGCCCCAGCATTTT.

The rearrangement joins TRBV7-9 to TRBJ2-5; 10 positions match TRBD2. Germline loops: CDR1 SEHNR, CDR2 FQNEAQ (reference sequence). V dropped 0 bases and J dropped 3; count of bases not matched to a gene: 4. This CDR3 is 16 amino acids long. The CDR3: CASSLASGRNEETQYF. CDR3 DNA sequence: TGTGCCAGCAGCTTAGCTAGCGGGAGGAATGAAGAGACCCAGTACTTC.

V gene TRBV7-9 combines with J gene TRBJ2-1, with 12 bases fitting TRBD2. Germline V gives CDR1 SEHNR, CDR2 FQNEAQ (reference sequence). The trim removed 3 bases at V and 0 bases at J, leaving 3 bases unmatched. This CDR3 is built from 17 residues. The CDR3 coding sequence is TGTGCCAGCAGCTTGCCGACTAGCGGGAGCTCCTACAATGAGCAGTTCTTC. This translates into CASSLPTSGSSYNEQFF.

The CDR3 sequence is CASSSNRDTYNEQFF. CDR3 nucleotide sequence: TGTGCCAGCAGCTCGAACCGGGACACCTACAATGAGCAGTTCTTC. The chain uses TRBV11-2 and TRBJ2-1, with a possible D match to TRBD1 (6 bases). V lost 4 bases and J 2 bases, leaving 12 bases between the germline ends. This CDR3 region has 15 residues. Looked up from germline, CDR1 is SGHAT and CDR2 is FQNNGV.

This rearrangement joins TRBV18 to TRBJ2-7, with 12 bases that match TRBD1. V gave up 2 bases and J gave up 4 bases; unmatched junction bases: 3. Germline V gene lookup returns CDR1 KGHSH and CDR2 LQKENI. This CDR3 spans 15 amino acids. CDR3 region: CASSPVGQGAYEQYF. CDR3 bases: TGTGCCAGCTCACCAGTGGGACAGGGGGCGTACGAGCAGTACTTC.

This clonotype was counted between two and nine times. The gene calls are TRBV29-1 and TRBJ2-1, with 9 bases matching TRBD2. The CDR3 sequence is 12 residues long. V gave up 3 bases and J gave up 9 bases; unmatched junction bases: 3. The germline V gene has CDR1 SQVTM and CDR2 ANQGSEA. The CDR3 reads CSVEGGRVEQFF. The CDR3 DNA reads TGCAGCGTTGAGGGCGGGAGGGTTGAGCAGTTCTTC.

This clonotype showed up just a few times. The V call is TRBV28, the J call TRBJ1-3; D is undetermined. From germline, CDR1 is MDHEN and CDR2 SYDVKM. The CDR3 runs to 16 residues. Trimming pared 6 bases from V and 0 bases from J, leaving 15 bases between. CDR3 DNA: TGTGCCAGCAGATCGGACGGCCTAAGCTCTGGAAACACCATATATTTT. This gives the protein CASRSDGLSSGNTIYF. The full variable domain, with the rest looked up from reference TRBV28 and TRBJ1-3, is DVKVTQSSRYLVKRTGEKVFLECVQDMDHENMFWYRQDPGLGLRLIYFSYDVKMKEKGDIPEGYSVSREKKERFSLILESASTNQTSMYLCASRSDGLSSGNTIYFGEGSWLTVV.

The V gene is TRBV7-2, the J gene TRBJ2-7; 7 bases line up with TRBD2. The CDR3 totals 15 residues. After removal of 2 bases from V and 5 bases from J, the junction contained 9 bases not matched to a gene. CDR1 and CDR2 from the germline V gene are SGHTA and FQGNSA. The chain's CDR3 is CASSLQRGKVDEQYF. The CDR3 DNA follows: TGTGCCAGCAGCTTACAGCGGGGTAAAGTAGACGAGCAGTACTTC.

This clonotype occurred once. At one end the junction does not follow the germline gene, possibly because of a read error. The V and J genes are TRBV11-2 and TRBJ2-1; the D gene is possibly TRBD2 (6 bases). CDR1 and CDR2 from the germline V gene are SGHAT and FQNNGV. The CDR3 extends over 15 amino acids. The CDR3 nucleotides are TGTGCCGGCAGCTCCCTGGAGGGCCGCTACAATGAGCAGTTCTTC. Protein sequence: CAGSSLEGRYNEQFF.

The chain employs TRBV7-9 and TRBJ2-5, with 8 positions matching TRBD2. J gave up 0 bases and V 3 bases, and 3 bases lay outside the gene matches. The CDR3 totals 15 residues. CDR1 is SEHNR and CDR2 is FQNEAQ in the germline V gene (reference sequence). The CDR3 loop is CASSLSGSYQETQYF. The CDR3 DNA sequence: TGTGCCAGCAGCTTGAGCGGGAGCTACCAAGAGACCCAGTACTTC.

This clonotype was counted between two and nine times. V usage is TRBV7-2 and J usage is TRBJ1-2; no reliable D call. Trimming stripped 0 bases from V and 5 bases from J, with 13 bases between. CDR1 and CDR2 (germline): SGHTA, FQGNSA. CDR3 size: 15 residues. DNA of the CDR3: TGTGCCAGCAGCTTAGCGGGAACAGCCAATTATGGCTACACCTTC. Translation gives CASSLAGTANYGYTF.

This clonotype has only a few counts. Sequence at one end of the junction differs from germline and may be a read error. The chain employs TRBV3-1 and TRBJ2-7; D remains unclear. Germline CDR1 reads LGHDT; CDR2 reads YNNKEL (reference sequence). This CDR3 contains 13 residues. The CDR3, as DNA: TGTGCCAGCAGCCAAACATATCGGTCGGGTCCTGACTTC. This codes for CASSQTYRSGPDF.

The V gene is TRBV7-9, the J gene TRBJ2-1, with 8 bases fitting TRBD1. The ends lost 5 bases at V and 4 bases at J; junction bases unmatched: 7. This CDR3 has 15 amino acids. Germline values: CDR1 SEHNR, CDR2 FQNEAQ (reference sequence). CDR3 in DNA: TGTGCCAGCAGCCACCGGGACAGGCCTTACAATGAGCAGTTCTTC. Protein product: CASSHRDRPYNEQFF.

Written as DNA, the CDR3 is TGTGCCAGCAGTCCAGGGGGGGACTCACCCCTCCACTTT. Protein product: CASSPGGDSPLHF. The genes are TRBV12-3 or TRBV12-4 and TRBJ1-6; 7 bases fit TRBD1. CDR3 length: 13 residues. V lost 5 bases and J lost 10; bases outside the gene matches: 5.

This clonotype was recorded a few times. The J gene is TRBJ2-2, the V gene TRBV5-5; TRBD2 agrees at 8 bases. Trimming removed 1 base from V and 4 bases from J; junction bases left unmatched: 3. Germline lookup yields CDR1 SGHKS and CDR2 YYEKEE (reference sequence). The CDR3 totals 15 residues. The CDR3 DNA is TGTGCCAGCAGCTTGACTAGCGGATTCACCGGGGAGCTGTTTTTT. Amino acids: CASSLTSGFTGELFF.

Only a few counts were recorded for this clonotype. V usage is TRBV5-1 and J usage is TRBJ2-1; TRBD2 matches 15 bases. CDR3 length: 19 amino acids. Germline V gene lookup returns CDR1 SGHRS and CDR2 YFSETQ. V trimming: 3 bases; J trimming: 7 bases; junction bases outside the gene matches: 14. In DNA form, the CDR3 reads TGCGCCAGCAGCTCTCCGGGACTAGCGGGAGGACACGTGGGGAATGAGCAGTTCTTC. Translating it yields CASSSPGLAGGHVGNEQFF.

This clonotype was counted at least ten times. The chain combines TRBV3-1 with TRBJ2-2, with 9 nucleotides matching TRBD2. With V trimmed by 1 base and J by 8 bases, 8 bases remained unmatched. The CDR3 length is 16 residues. Germline CDR1 is LGHDT and CDR2 is YNNKEL (reference sequence). Here the CDR3 DNA reads TGTGCCAGCAGCCAAGGTCTCCTAGCGGGAAGAGGGGAGCTGTTTTTT. Its translation is CASSQGLLAGRGELFF.

This clonotype was counted only a few times. This chain uses TRBV28 with TRBJ1-3; D unresolved. The CDR3 has 14 residues. Deletions cut 6 bases from V and 2 bases from J, with 11 bases between. The germline gives CDR1 MDHEN, CDR2 SYDVKM. The CDR3 spells CASRRDYAGNTIYF. Here the CDR3 DNA reads TGTGCCAGCAGAAGGGATTACGCTGGAAACACCATATATTTT. Complete variable domain (other parts from reference TRBV28 and TRBJ1-3): DVKVTQSSRYLVKRTGEKVFLECVQDMDHENMFWYRQDPGLGLRLIYFSYDVKMKEKGDIPEGYSVSREKKERFSLILESASTNQTSMYLCASRRDYAGNTIYFGEGSWLTVV.

This clonotype appeared many times. The rearrangement joins TRBV18 to TRBJ2-1, with D maybe TRBD2 (6 bases). V was trimmed by 6 bases and J by 4 bases, leaving 10 bases between them. The CDR3 consists of 13 residues. Germline V gene sequence: CDR1 KGHSH, CDR2 LQKENI. The CDR3 protein is CASSWDSYNEQFF. The CDR3 DNA reads as TGTGCCAGCTCCTGGGACTCTTACAATGAGCAGTTCTTC. Full variable domain (rest looked up from reference TRBV18 and TRBJ2-1): NAGVMQNPRHLVRRRGQEARLRCSPMKGHSHVYWYRQLPEEGLKFMVYLQKENIIDESGMPKERFSAEFPKEGPSILRIQQVVRGDSAAYFCASSWDSYNEQFFGPGTRLTVL.

Many counts were recorded for this clonotype. The J gene is TRBJ2-4, the V gene TRBV5-6; possibly TRBD2 for D (5 bases). Germline V gene lookup returns CDR1 SGHDT and CDR2 YYEEEE. The CDR3 extends over 17 amino acids. V lost 4 bases and J lost 6, with 23 bases in between. The CDR3 region has the DNA TGTGCCAGCAGCGCTCCTTTGGACTCCCCTTCATTAAACATTCAGTACTTC. Its translation: CASSAPLDSPSLNIQYF.

This clonotype was observed a few times. The chain combines TRBV18 with TRBJ2-7; TRBD2 agrees at 13 bases. The germline V gene has CDR1 KGHSH and CDR2 LQKENI. The CDR3 runs 18 residues. V lost 3 bases and J lost 1; bases outside the gene matches: 9. For the CDR3, the DNA is TGTGCCAGCTCACCTCAACTAGCGGGAGGGACAGGTTCCTACGAGCAGTACTTC. Residues: CASSPQLAGGTGSYEQYF.

In this sample, this clonotype turned up a few times. The chain couples TRBV30 to TRBJ2-7, with D uncertain. V gave up 0 bases and J gave up 4 bases, with 13 bases separating them. CDR3 length: 14 amino acids. CDR1 GTSNPN and CDR2 SVGIG come from the germline V gene (reference sequence). The CDR3 is CAWSVSKGLYEQYF. The CDR3 coding sequence is TGTGCCTGGAGTGTATCAAAGGGATTGTACGAGCAGTACTTC.